This T cell receptor (beta chain) was obtained from a study of regulatory T cells in long-lasting Graves disease (dated by TCRdb to the early 2020s). For context, the study as a whole: In the newly diagnosed Graves' disease group, patients had been taking antithyroid drugs for less than 3 months. The study was registered as a clinical trial and conducted in China. Patients with persistent Graves' disease were compared with patients with newly diagnosed Graves' disease using TCR sequencing and RNA sequencing of peripheral blood. A total of 33 samples underwent TCR sequencing, from some 13 patients with persistent Graves' disease and some 20 patients with newly diagnosed Graves' disease. The paper as a whole reports these results and caveats: More public clonotypes were shared among persistent patients (roughly 2,700) than among newly diagnosed patients (966). The authors noted that the small sample size was a limitation that may lower accuracy. Persistent Graves' disease patients showed lower TCR Shannon entropy and fewer highly expanded clones than newly diagnosed patients, suggesting clonal expansion. The study examined only peripheral blood because the primary lesion, thyroid tissue, could not be accessed. Persistent disease showed preferential use of TRBV28, TRBJ1-2 and TRBJ2-5, whereas newly diagnosed disease favored TRBV20-1 and TRBJ2-1. Sequencing and analysis were limited to the TCR beta chain.

Library preparation used multiplex PCR. This sample was sequenced with an Illumina HiSeq 4000. iRepertoire HTBI primers and Arm-PCR amplification of CDR3 regions were used to construct TCR beta libraries. Before sequencing, the PCR products underwent gel purification. The paper's data handling went like this. Gene usage analysis of CDR3 amino acid clonotypes relied on the approximately 60 TRBV and about 13 TRBJ segments identified across samples. COPE and FqMerger were used to merge the filtered high-quality paired reads into contigs. BLAST was used to align contigs to IMGT TRBV, TRBD and TRBJ reference genes, with CDR3 defined following IMGT. Clonotypes above 0.1% frequency were classified as highly expanded clones. Shannon entropy served as the measure of repertoire diversity, while the Gini coefficient captured V-J evenness. Public clonotypes were defined as clonotypes shared by more than one individual. TCRdb itself trimmed the public reads at Q25 with fastp, ran MiXCR and retained productive beta chains. Rows with a matching CDR3 protein are joined into one entry that keeps the most common DNA and genes. In this record, the V and J calls reflect TCRdb's handling and not the investigators' own analysis. This sample lists about 430,000 distinct CDR3 sequences; over 14% were detected once. The ten largest clones add up to roughly 8% of the sample.

Remarks on this clonotype: The antigen it binds to is not known. No much larger clone exists at a distance of one base, and base qualities are not known.

CDR1 and CDR2 were assigned from the germline V gene (reference sequence) as PRHDT and FYEKMQ. V loses 2 bases of germline sequence and J loses 4 bases, and the interval between the two ends is 17 bases. CDR3 length: 16 amino acids, cysteine to phenylalanine. Of all the DNA, just the CDR3 is kept, 48 bases in frame from base 1. This specimen's time point label, interpreted: newly diagnosed GD, antithyroid drugs for less than 3 months. For both TCR sequencing and RNA sequencing, RNA was extracted from PBMCs in TRIzol. The diagnosis of Graves' disease followed American Thyroid Association guidelines. Patients were recruited from an endocrinology department in Xi'an, China. Each patient gave about 10 milliliters of peripheral blood, collected in an EDTA anticoagulant tube. Ficoll Paque Plus density gradient separation was used to isolate PBMCs, and no additional T cell sorting was done. An Agilent 2100 Bioanalyzer and agarose gel were used to check RNA quality, while a NanoDrop 2000 measured RNA concentration.

Another study also made use of these data, one on T cells in Graves' hyperthyroidism and ophthalmopathy. Taken from the second paper: Stable Graves' hyperthyroidism was defined as no progression to ophthalmopathy during 18 months of follow-up. Hyperthyroidism patients were aged 18 to 65 years and newly diagnosed, with disease duration of less than 2 months. Patients with uncontrolled infections, other autoimmune diseases, pregnancy or lactation were excluded. Clinical symptoms, serum thyroxine and TRAb, thyroid ultrasound, and orbital computed tomography formed the basis for the diagnoses. The TCR CDR3 was subjected to a first round of RT-PCR using the HTBI primer set and the Qiagen OneStep RT-PCR kit. Most expanded thyroid clonotypes (frequency above 0.001) were also found in blood, which suggests that blood repertoires may mirror thyroid immune responses. Ophthalmopathy was separated from stable hyperthyroidism by a 13 V-J signature model, with just over 85% sensitivity and roughly 84% specificity obtained in cross-validation and 80%/75% obtained in testing. In validation, the model predicted progression to ophthalmopathy with just under 71% sensitivity and 72% to 85% specificity, a median of 6.5 months before onset. A discovery cohort of about 95 patients, roughly 45 with Graves' ophthalmopathy and fewer than 65 with stable Graves' hyperthyroidism, was used to find distinguishing TCR V-J signatures. Prospective prediction of ophthalmopathy was tested in an independent validation cohort consisting of about 19 hyperthyroidism patients and some 16 patients who later progressed to ophthalmopathy. The 75 to 100 discovery patients were randomly split 7:3 into training and test sets. Thyroid tissue and blood T-cell repertoires from roughly 6 Graves' hyperthyroidism patients were also compared in the study. After sampling, hyperthyroidism patients received methimazole starting at 30 mg daily, and ophthalmopathy patients received high-dose intravenous methylprednisolone. A second multiplex PCR round built the libraries, followed by size selection and purification. Sequencing of the libraries was done on an Illumina HiSeq2000 using paired-end 100 bp reads. SOAPnuke was used to process the raw data, throwing out any read that contained adapters or uncalled bases, had a mean Phred below 15, or lacked an exact constant-primer or identifier match. High-quality paired reads were merged with COPE v1.2.5, and unique nucleotide sequences were defined as clonotypes. MiTCR v1.1 was used to align clonotypes to the IMGT TRBV, TRBD and TRBJ reference segments. Only V-J combinations with frequency above 0.0001, covering roughly 99% of repertoires, were analysed. A TCS score was defined as the ratio of F50 (clonal expansion) to E x V (chaos), with BLOSUM62-based TCRdist applied between CDR3 peptides within each V-J. Welch's t-statistics and random forest reduced just over 500 V-J features to 10 to 15, which were used in a naive Bayes classifier (R e1071). Sample size was not statistically predetermined, and blinding of investigators to group allocation was not performed. TCR Vbeta CDR3 sequencing of 120 to 150 peripheral blood samples (about 45 ophthalmopathy, over 70 hyperthyroidism and roughly 17 progressor patients) is reported in the paper.

Recombination linked TRBV13 to TRBJ1-1; a weak D assignment points to TRBD1 (6 bases agree). Sequencing used peripheral blood mononuclear cells (PBMCs), obtained at new diagnosis, from a patient treated with antithyroid drugs. This clonotype was obtained from a woman in her thirties or forties with Graves disease. Donor details come from another sample of the same person, matched by shared clones. DNA sequence: TGTGCCAGCAGCTTAAATCGGGGGGCAGGGAGCACTGAAGCTTTCTTT. Its amino acids are CASSLNRGAGSTEAFF.